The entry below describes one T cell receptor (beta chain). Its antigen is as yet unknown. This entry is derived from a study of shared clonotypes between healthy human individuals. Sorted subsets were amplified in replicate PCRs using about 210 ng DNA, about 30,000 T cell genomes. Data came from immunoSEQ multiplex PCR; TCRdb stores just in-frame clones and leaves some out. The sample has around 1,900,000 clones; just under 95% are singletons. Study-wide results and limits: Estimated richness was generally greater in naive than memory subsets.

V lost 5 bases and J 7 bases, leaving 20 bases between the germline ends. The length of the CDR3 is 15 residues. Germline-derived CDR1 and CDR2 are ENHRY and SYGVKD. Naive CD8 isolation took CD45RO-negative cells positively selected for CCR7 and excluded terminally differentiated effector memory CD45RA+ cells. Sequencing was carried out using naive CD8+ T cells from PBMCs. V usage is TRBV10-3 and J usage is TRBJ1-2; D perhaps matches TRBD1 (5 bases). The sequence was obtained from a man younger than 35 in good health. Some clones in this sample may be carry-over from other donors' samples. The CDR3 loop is CAISPGPPLGGGYTF. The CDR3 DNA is TGTGCCATCAGTCCGGGACCGCCACTTGGGGGTGGCTACACCTTC.